A selection of T cell receptor beta chains follows, all from one sample in a study of blood T cell repertoires in COVID-19. Produced via immunoSEQ multiplex PCR; TCRdb's table is partial and in-frame only. The data show some 150,000 clones, 85% to 90% seen once. The specimen sequenced was peripheral blood. These receptors came from a woman aged 55-69 years with COVID-19, enrolled during active disease. Each CDR3 is given with its conserved first and last residue. D genes are given only for firm matches. A clone size is listed for some rows: how often the clone was seen (once, few, many), or a class if it is expanded.

clone size,J gene,V gene,D gene,CDR3 DNA,CDR3 protein
-,TRBJ2-1,TRBV9,-,TGTGCCAGCAGCGTAGACGGGAAAGACAATGAGCAGTTCTTC,CASSVDGKDNEQFF
medium-sized,TRBJ2-1,TRBV5-1,TRBD2,TGCGCCAGCAGCTCCCCTCCGGGACTAGCGGCGGACGAGCAGTTCTTC,CASSSPPGLAADEQFF
-,TRBJ2-7,TRBV7-8,-,TGTGCCAGCAGCTTACACGGAGGCCCAATCTACGAGCAGTACTTC,CASSLHGGPIYEQYF
-,TRBJ2-5,TRBV7-3,TRBD2,TGTGCCAGCAGCTTAAATGCGGGAGGTTACCAAGAGACCCAGTACTTC,CASSLNAGGYQETQYF
-,TRBJ1-1,TRBV30,TRBD1,TGTGCCTGGAGTTTCGACAGGGTATTCGCCACTGAAGCTTTCTTT,CAWSFDRVFATEAFF
few,TRBJ1-5,TRBV7-2,-,TGTGCCAGCAGCCCGAAGACAACTCCAGCTTATAGCAATCAGCCCCAGCATTTT,CASSPKTTPAYSNQPQHF
-,TRBJ2-4,TRBV5-1,TRBD2,TGCGCCAGCAGCCCAGGACTAGCGGAGCCCAAGTACTTC,CASSPGLAEPKYF
-,TRBJ2-3,TRBV5-4,TRBD2,TGTGCCAGCAGCCCGGAAAGAGCGGGCGGGGGATCCGATACGCAGTATTTT,CASSPERAGGGSDTQYF
-,TRBJ2-7,TRBV10-2,TRBD2,TGCGCCAGCAGTGAGTCGAAGTTAGCGGGAGTCTCCTACGAGCAGTACTTC,CASSESKLAGVSYEQYF
-,TRBJ1-2,TRBV2,TRBD1,TGTGCCAGCAGTGAAGCGGACAGGGCATACACCTTC,CASSEADRAYTF
few,TRBJ1-2,TRBV18,-,TGTGCCAGCTCACCGACAAACGATGGCTACACCTTC,CASSPTNDGYTF
-,TRBJ2-1,TRBV4-3,TRBD2,TGCGCCAGCAGCCAAGATTGGAGCGGGAGCCACAATGAGCAGTTCTTC,CASSQDWSGSHNEQFF
once,TRBJ2-1,TRBV5-1,TRBD1,TGCGCCAGCAGCGGAGGACAGGGTCCCTCCTACAATGAGCAGTTCTTC,CASSGGQGPSYNEQFF
-,TRBJ1-1,TRBV6-5,-,TGTGCCAGCAGTTACTCGAATTCGGGGGGGACCTCTGAATTT,CASSYSNSGGTSEF